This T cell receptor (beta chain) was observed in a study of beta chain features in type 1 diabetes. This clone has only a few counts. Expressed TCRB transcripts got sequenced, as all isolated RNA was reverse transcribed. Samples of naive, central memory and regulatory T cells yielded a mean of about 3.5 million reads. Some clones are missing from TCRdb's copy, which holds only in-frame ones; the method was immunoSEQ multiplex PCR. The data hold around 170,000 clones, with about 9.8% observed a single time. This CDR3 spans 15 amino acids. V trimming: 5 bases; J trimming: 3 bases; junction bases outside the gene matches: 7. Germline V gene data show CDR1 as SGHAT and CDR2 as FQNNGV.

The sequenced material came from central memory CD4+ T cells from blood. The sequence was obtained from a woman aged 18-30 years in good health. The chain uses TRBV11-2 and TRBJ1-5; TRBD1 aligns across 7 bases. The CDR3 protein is CASSGGQAPNQPQHF. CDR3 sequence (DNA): TGTGCCAGCAGCGGAGGACAGGCCCCCAATCAGCCCCAGCATTTT.